This T cell receptor (beta chain) originates from a study of cytomegalovirus exposure and HLA in healthy donors. It was with 60 Vbeta and 13 Jbeta primers that the PCR ran. Authors' data handling: Approximately 86 million unique TCR beta chains, 8.5 million to 14 million shared, were counted in a later analysis. The repertoire was sequenced with immunoSEQ multiplex PCR; TCRdb's copy has only in-frame clones and lacks some. The V and J calls and the clone size are those of that table, but D and trimming were determined from the DNA. The table includes approximately 180,000 clones, 60% to 85% detected once. Deletions cut 2 bases from V and 2 bases from J, with 6 bases between. This CDR3 has 13 amino acids. CDR1 and CDR2 (germline): SGHTA, FQGTGA. This clone occurred a few times. Antigen specificity is unknown. The same CDR3 also results from other DNA sequences found in this sample. Findings and caveats of the study: A later look showed TCR association rates differing by HLA locus, highest for DRB1 and lowest for HLA-C. Reports indicate that TCR beta sequences accurately predicted the HLA-A and HLA-B alleles of most subjects.

The receptor comes from a male donor in good health and CMV-seronegative. The gene calls are TRBV7-3 and TRBJ2-5, with unresolved D. Input material: PBMCs. CDR3 region: CASSLVRQETQYF. CDR3 sequence (DNA): TGTGCCAGCAGCTTAGTCCGGCAAGAGACCCAGTACTTC.